The rows below give T cell receptor beta chains drawn from one sample of a study of cytomegalovirus exposure and HLA in healthy donors. TCRdb's copy holds only in-frame clones and misses some; the assay was immunoSEQ multiplex PCR. The data contain approximately 300,000 clones, roughly 90% of them singletons. Sequencing input: PBMCs. These receptors originate from a woman aged 18-35 years in good health and CMV-seronegative. CDR3s include the opening cysteine and the closing phenylalanine or tryptophan. The D gene is left open where the match is weak. Some rows mark clone size as missing; the rest say once, few, many or name a class of expanded clone.

clone size: NA
J gene: TRBJ1-2
V gene: TRBV30
D gene: TRBD1
CDR3 DNA: TGTGCCTGGAGTCCAAAAAATCCTCAGGGGGGCTATGGCTACACCTTC
CDR3 protein: CAWSPKNPQGGYGYTF

clone size: NA
J gene: TRBJ1-1
V gene: TRBV4-3
D gene: NA
CDR3 DNA: TGCGCCAGCAGCCAAGATCGGGTGCGGGCTGAAGCTTTCTTT
CDR3 protein: CASSQDRVRAEAFF

clone size: NA
J gene: TRBJ1-5
V gene: TRBV5-8
D gene: NA
CDR3 DNA: TGTGCCAGCAGCTGGGGAGGGGGAGTTAGTCAGCCCCAGCATTTT
CDR3 protein: CASSWGGGVSQPQHF

clone size: NA
J gene: TRBJ2-7
V gene: TRBV7-2
D gene: TRBD2
CDR3 DNA: TGTGCCAGCAGCCCGGCTAGCGGGAGGGCCGTAGAGCAGTACTTC
CDR3 protein: CASSPASGRAVEQYF

clone size: NA
J gene: TRBJ2-1
V gene: TRBV18
D gene: TRBD2
CDR3 DNA: TGTGCCAGCCACGGACTAGCGGGAGGGCCATCCTACAATGAGCAGTTCTTC
CDR3 protein: CASHGLAGGPSYNEQFF

clone size: NA
J gene: TRBJ1-1
V gene: TRBV7-2
D gene: TRBD1
CDR3 DNA: TGTGCCAGCAGCTTAGACATCGGTACAGGGGTCACTGAAGCTTTCTTT
CDR3 protein: CASSLDIGTGVTEAFF

clone size: NA
J gene: TRBJ2-7
V gene: TRBV4-3
D gene: TRBD2
CDR3 DNA: TGCGCCAGCAGCCAAACCGGGACTAGCAATTACGAGCAGTACTTC
CDR3 protein: CASSQTGTSNYEQYF

clone size: NA
J gene: TRBJ2-2
V gene: TRBV9
D gene: TRBD1
CDR3 DNA: TGTGCCAGCAGCTACGGGACAGGGAACACCGGGGAGCTGTTTTTT
CDR3 protein: CASSYGTGNTGELFF

clone size: once
J gene: TRBJ2-1
V gene: TRBV9
D gene: NA
CDR3 DNA: TGTGCCAGCAGCGTAGCAGCGTCCCCCGAGGGTGAGCAGTTCTTC
CDR3 protein: CASSVAASPEGEQFF

clone size: NA
J gene: TRBJ1-1
V gene: TRBV2
D gene: NA
CDR3 DNA: TGTGCCAGCAGTGAAGAGGGGGAGGGATGGACTGAAGCTTTCTTT
CDR3 protein: CASSEEGEGWTEAFF

clone size: NA
J gene: TRBJ2-7
V gene: TRBV4-1
D gene: TRBD1
CDR3 DNA: TGCGCCAGCAGTCTTAGCCGTCCGGGACAGGGGAACGAGCAGTACTTC
CDR3 protein: CASSLSRPGQGNEQYF

clone size: NA
J gene: TRBJ2-3
V gene: TRBV9
D gene: TRBD2
CDR3 DNA: TGTGCCAGCACCAAAGGGGGAGAGCGGGAGTACACAGATACGCAGTATTTT
CDR3 protein: CASTKGGEREYTDTQYF

clone size: NA
J gene: TRBJ2-7
V gene: TRBV28
D gene: TRBD2
CDR3 DNA: TGTGCCAGCAGTCCGGGGACTAGAATCCACGAGCAGTACTTC
CDR3 protein: CASSPGTRIHEQYF

clone size: NA
J gene: TRBJ2-7
V gene: TRBV5-1
D gene: TRBD1
CDR3 DNA: TGCGCCAGCAGCCCAAGACAGGGGGCCTACGAGCAGTACTTC
CDR3 protein: CASSPRQGAYEQYF

clone size: NA
J gene: TRBJ1-5
V gene: TRBV6-5
D gene: TRBD1
CDR3 DNA: TGTGCCAGCAGTTACTCGGGGACAGGGACCCAGCCCCAGCATTTT
CDR3 protein: CASSYSGTGTQPQHF

clone size: once
J gene: TRBJ2-1
V gene: TRBV28
D gene: TRBD2
CDR3 DNA: TGTGCCAGCAGTTCGCTTTTCGGGACTAGCGGGAGTTTCAATGAGCAGTTCTTC
CDR3 protein: CASSSLFGTSGSFNEQFF

clone size: NA
J gene: TRBJ2-2
V gene: TRBV2
D gene: TRBD2
CDR3 DNA: TGTGCCAGCAGTGAGTCCACTAGCGGGAGGTTCGGGGAGCTGTTTTTT
CDR3 protein: CASSESTSGRFGELFF

clone size: few
J gene: TRBJ2-2
V gene: TRBV28
D gene: NA
CDR3 DNA: TGTGCCAGCAGTCCGCCGGACAGCATGGCCGGGGAGCTGTTTTTT
CDR3 protein: CASSPPDSMAGELFF

clone size: NA
J gene: TRBJ1-2
V gene: TRBV27
D gene: TRBD1
CDR3 DNA: TGTGCCAGCAGTACCTTGGGACAGACTAACTATGGCTACACCTTC
CDR3 protein: CASSTLGQTNYGYTF

clone size: NA
J gene: TRBJ1-5
V gene: TRBV4-1
D gene: NA
CDR3 DNA: TGCGCCAGCAGCCAAACAGCGCAAACAGGGCTCAATCAGCCCCAGCATTTT
CDR3 protein: CASSQTAQTGLNQPQHF

clone size: NA
J gene: TRBJ1-2
V gene: TRBV10-3
D gene: TRBD1
CDR3 DNA: TGTGCCGCCGCGACAGGGAATGGCTACACCTTC
CDR3 protein: CAAATGNGYTF

clone size: NA
J gene: TRBJ1-1
V gene: TRBV6-5
D gene: NA
CDR3 DNA: TGTGCCAGCAGTTCGACGTACACGGGGGGAGCTTTCTTT
CDR3 protein: CASSSTYTGGAFF

clone size: NA
J gene: TRBJ1-1
V gene: TRBV5-4
D gene: TRBD1
CDR3 DNA: TGTGCCAGCAGCTTGACGGGACAGTCCATGAACACTGAAGCTTTCTTT
CDR3 protein: CASSLTGQSMNTEAFF

clone size: NA
J gene: TRBJ1-1
V gene: TRBV7-3
D gene: NA
CDR3 DNA: TGTGCCATGCCGGGACAAGAAGCTTTCTTT
CDR3 protein: CAMPGQEAFF

clone size: NA
J gene: TRBJ2-7
V gene: TRBV5-4
D gene: TRBD1
CDR3 DNA: TGTGCCAGCAGCCCCTACGGGACAGGGATGGAGGAGCAGTACTTC
CDR3 protein: CASSPYGTGMEEQYF

clone size: NA
J gene: TRBJ2-1
V gene: TRBV2
D gene: TRBD2
CDR3 DNA: TGTGCCAGCAGAGGGACTAGCGGGAGTTTCGGGGAGCAGTTCTTC
CDR3 protein: CASRGTSGSFGEQFF

clone size: NA
J gene: TRBJ2-5
V gene: TRBV30
D gene: TRBD2
CDR3 DNA: TGTGCCTGGAGTTCGACTAGCGGGAGCGTGGCAGAGACCCAGTACTTC
CDR3 protein: CAWSSTSGSVAETQYF

clone size: NA
J gene: TRBJ2-3
V gene: TRBV7-8
D gene: TRBD2
CDR3 DNA: TGTGCCAGCAGCACGGGACTAGCGGGAGGAGATACGCAGTATTTT
CDR3 protein: CASSTGLAGGDTQYF

clone size: NA
J gene: TRBJ1-5
V gene: TRBV6-1
D gene: NA
CDR3 DNA: TGTGCCAGCAGTTTTGTTAGGGACACTAATCAGCCCCAGCATTTT
CDR3 protein: CASSFVRDTNQPQHF

clone size: few
J gene: TRBJ2-7
V gene: TRBV18
D gene: TRBD1
CDR3 DNA: TGTGCCAGCTCACCACTTGGACAGGGTAGCAGTGAGCAGTACTTC
CDR3 protein: CASSPLGQGSSEQYF

clone size: few
J gene: TRBJ1-2
V gene: TRBV28
D gene: NA
CDR3 DNA: TGTGCCAGCAGTTTGCCCCAAGGGGGCTATGGCTACACCTTC
CDR3 protein: CASSLPQGGYGYTF

clone size: NA
J gene: TRBJ2-5
V gene: TRBV4-3
D gene: TRBD2
CDR3 DNA: TGCGCCAGCAGCCAAGGCCTGGGAGGGGAGACCCAGTACTTC
CDR3 protein: CASSQGLGGETQYF

clone size: NA
J gene: TRBJ1-1
V gene: TRBV7-3
D gene: TRBD1
CDR3 DNA: TGTGCCAGCAGCCTAGGGACAGGGAACACTGAAGCTTTCTTT
CDR3 protein: CASSLGTGNTEAFF

clone size: NA
J gene: TRBJ2-7
V gene: TRBV7-2
D gene: TRBD2
CDR3 DNA: TGTGCCAGCAGCTGGCGAGAGTCTAGCGGGAGATACTACGAGCAGTACTTC
CDR3 protein: CASSWRESSGRYYEQYF

clone size: NA
J gene: TRBJ2-7
V gene: TRBV11-1
D gene: NA
CDR3 DNA: TGTGCCAGCAGCTTAGGGGGCGGGACTTACGAGCAGTACTTC
CDR3 protein: CASSLGGGTYEQYF

clone size: NA
J gene: TRBJ2-7
V gene: TRBV28
D gene: NA
CDR3 DNA: TGTGCCAGCAGTCCTCCGCCGGGCGAGCAGTACTTC
CDR3 protein: CASSPPPGEQYF

clone size: NA
J gene: TRBJ1-2
V gene: TRBV7-9
D gene: NA
CDR3 DNA: TGTGCCAGCAGCCCAGACACCCACTATGGCTACACCTTC
CDR3 protein: CASSPDTHYGYTF

clone size: NA
J gene: TRBJ1-2
V gene: TRBV10-3
D gene: TRBD1
CDR3 DNA: TGTGCCATCAGTGACCCTCAGGGACAGGGGAACTATGGCTACACCTTC
CDR3 protein: CAISDPQGQGNYGYTF

clone size: NA
J gene: TRBJ2-5
V gene: TRBV27
D gene: NA
CDR3 DNA: TGTGCCACTGGCGGCAGGGCTGAGACCCAGTACTTC
CDR3 protein: CATGGRAETQYF

clone size: NA
J gene: TRBJ1-1
V gene: TRBV10-3
D gene: NA
CDR3 DNA: TGTGCCATCACCCCCAGGGCGAACACTGAAGCTTTCTTT
CDR3 protein: CAITPRANTEAFF

clone size: NA
J gene: TRBJ2-1
V gene: TRBV5-4
D gene: NA
CDR3 DNA: TGTGCCAGCAGCTTGGGGCGAGGCGCCTACAATGAGCAGTTCTTC
CDR3 protein: CASSLGRGAYNEQFF

clone size: NA
J gene: TRBJ2-7
V gene: TRBV18
D gene: TRBD2
CDR3 DNA: TGTGCCAGCTCACCCCCCTCGGGCGGGAGCGGAGAGCAGTACTTC
CDR3 protein: CASSPPSGGSGEQYF

clone size: NA
J gene: TRBJ2-7
V gene: TRBV6-1
D gene: TRBD1
CDR3 DNA: TGTGCCAGCAGTGTGGGACAGGGGGCCTACGAGCAGTACTTC
CDR3 protein: CASSVGQGAYEQYF

clone size: NA
J gene: TRBJ2-3
V gene: TRBV28
D gene: TRBD1
CDR3 DNA: TGTGCCAGCGTGCAGGGGGCGGCAGATACGCAGTATTTT
CDR3 protein: CASVQGAADTQYF

clone size: NA
J gene: TRBJ2-1
V gene: TRBV2
D gene: TRBD1
CDR3 DNA: TGTGCCAGCATTTTCGGGACAGACAATGAGCAGTTCTTC
CDR3 protein: CASIFGTDNEQFF

clone size: NA
J gene: TRBJ1-2
V gene: TRBV19
D gene: TRBD1
CDR3 DNA: TGTGCCAGTAGTAGGGGCAGGACAGGTACCGGCTACACCTTC
CDR3 protein: CASSRGRTGTGYTF

clone size: NA
J gene: TRBJ2-5
V gene: TRBV27
D gene: TRBD2
CDR3 DNA: TGTGCCAGCAGTGGAACTAGCGGGACAGAGACCCAGTACTTC
CDR3 protein: CASSGTSGTETQYF

clone size: NA
J gene: TRBJ2-7
V gene: TRBV6-1
D gene: TRBD2
CDR3 DNA: TGTGCCAGCAGGGAAGCGGGAGGGCCTCGAGAGCAGTACTTC
CDR3 protein: CASREAGGPREQYF

clone size: NA
J gene: TRBJ2-7
V gene: TRBV5-6
D gene: TRBD2
CDR3 DNA: TGTGCCAGCAGCCCCCTGTTAAGCGGGAGGGCCTACGAGCAGTACTTC
CDR3 protein: CASSPLLSGRAYEQYF

clone size: NA
J gene: TRBJ1-5
V gene: TRBV7-2
D gene: NA
CDR3 DNA: TGTGCCAGCAGCTTAGGTGGAGAACAGCCCCAGCATTTT
CDR3 protein: CASSLGGEQPQHF

clone size: NA
J gene: TRBJ2-5
V gene: TRBV28
D gene: NA
CDR3 DNA: TGTGCCAGCAGTCCCCCGGGGGTGTACCAAGAGACCCAGTACTTC
CDR3 protein: CASSPPGVYQETQYF

clone size: NA
J gene: TRBJ1-3
V gene: TRBV27
D gene: TRBD1
CDR3 DNA: TGTGCCAGCAGTTTAAGGACAGGAGACGTCGGAAACACCATATATTTT
CDR3 protein: CASSLRTGDVGNTIYF

clone size: NA
J gene: TRBJ2-3
V gene: TRBV7-9
D gene: TRBD1
CDR3 DNA: TGTGCCAGCAGCGCAGGGGGAGTAAGAACAGATACGCAGTATTTT
CDR3 protein: CASSAGGVRTDTQYF

clone size: NA
J gene: TRBJ1-4
V gene: TRBV6-5
D gene: NA
CDR3 DNA: TGTGCCAGCAGACCCACCGGGGGGATTAATGAAAAACTGTTTTTT
CDR3 protein: CASRPTGGINEKLFF

clone size: NA
J gene: TRBJ2-2
V gene: TRBV5-1
D gene: TRBD2
CDR3 DNA: TGCGCCAGCAGCCAACACGTACCATCCTCTAGCGGTACCGGGGAGCTGTTTTTT
CDR3 protein: CASSQHVPSSSGTGELFF

clone size: NA
J gene: TRBJ1-4
V gene: TRBV14
D gene: NA
CDR3 DNA: TGTGCCAGCAGCCAATACAGTGCAACTAATGAAAAACTGTTTTTT
CDR3 protein: CASSQYSATNEKLFF

clone size: few
J gene: TRBJ1-5
V gene: TRBV2
D gene: TRBD1
CDR3 DNA: TGTGCCAGCAGTGAAGCGATATCCGGGACAGGGCAGCCCCAGCATTTT
CDR3 protein: CASSEAISGTGQPQHF

clone size: NA
J gene: TRBJ1-3
V gene: TRBV30
D gene: NA
CDR3 DNA: TGTGCCTGGAGTAGGAGGTCTTCTGGAAACACCATATATTTT
CDR3 protein: CAWSRRSSGNTIYF

clone size: NA
J gene: TRBJ2-2
V gene: TRBV28
D gene: NA
CDR3 DNA: TGTGCCAGCAGTGCTGTGTGGGGGCGCTTCACCGGGGAGCTGTTTTTT
CDR3 protein: CASSAVWGRFTGELFF